The next 27 T cell receptor beta chains were all read from a single sample in a study of blood T cell repertoires in COVID-19. Sequencing used immunoSEQ multiplex PCR; TCRdb keeps in-frame clones, though not all of them. The table includes about 170,000 clones, more than 70% detected once. The sample consisted of PBMCs or T cells enriched from blood (not recorded which). These receptors were taken from a woman aged 45 to 65 in a cohort exposed to, infected with or recovered from COVID-19 (not recorded which).

The rearrangement uses TRBV9 and TRBJ2-1; D possibly corresponds to TRBD1 (5 bases). This CDR3 is 13 amino acids long. The germline CDR1 and CDR2 sequences are SGDLS and YYNGEE. Trimming removed 3 bases at V and 6 bases at J, with 10 bases between. In DNA form, the CDR3 reads TGTGCCAGCAGCGCCGACAGTTTCAATGAGCAGTTCTTC. It yields the protein CASSADSFNEQFF. Using reference TRBV9 and TRBJ2-1 for the parts outside the CDR3, the full variable domain is DSGVTQTPKHLITATGQRVTLRCSPRSGDLSVYWYQQSLDQGLQFLIQYYNGEERAKGNILERFSAQQFPDLHSELNLSSLELGDSALYFCASSADSFNEQFFGPGTRLTVL.

This chain joins TRBV7-2 and TRBJ1-6; 9 bases are a match to TRBD1. Germline V CDR1 and CDR2: SGHTA, FQGNSA. J lost 10 bases, V lost 0 bases, and 13 bases had no gene match. CDR3 length: 18 amino acids. The chain's CDR3 is CASSLAGQGGGNRSPLHF. The CDR3, as DNA: TGTGCCAGCAGCTTAGCGGGACAGGGCGGAGGAAATAGATCACCCCTCCACTTT.

The chain couples TRBV9 to TRBJ2-2; 8 nucleotides agree with TRBD2. The junction had 10 bases not matched to a gene; V was cut back by 0 bases and J by 6 bases. This CDR3 spans 17 amino acids. Germline loops: CDR1 SGDLS, CDR2 YYNGEE. The CDR3 region is CASSVGTTGGAAGELFF. CDR3 in DNA: TGTGCCAGCAGCGTAGGAACGACGGGAGGGGCGGCCGGGGAGCTGTTTTTT.

This chain uses TRBV19 with TRBJ1-1, with 8 bases fitting TRBD1. Germline CDR1 reads LNHDA; CDR2 reads SQIVND (reference sequence). V lost 5 bases, J lost 9 bases, and 17 bases stayed unmatched. The length of the CDR3 is 16 residues. The CDR3 DNA sequence: TGTGCCAGTAGTTCGCCGGTGACAGGGGACCTAAAAAAAGCTTTCTTT. It is translated as CASSSPVTGDLKKAFF.

V usage is TRBV6-5 and J usage is TRBJ2-3; D is unresolved. Trimming cost V 5 bases and J 0 bases, with 9 bases left between them. Germline V lookup: CDR1 MNHEY, CDR2 SVGAGI. The CDR3 runs to 14 residues. CDR3 coding DNA: TGTGCCAGCAGTAACCCCGGGAGCACAGATACGCAGTATTTT. Translation: CASSNPGSTDTQYF.

The rearrangement links TRBV11-2 to TRBJ2-1, with D possibly TRBD1 on 6 matching bases. CDR1 is SGHAT and CDR2 is FQNNGV in the germline V gene. V was pared by 1 base and J by 5 bases, with 12 bases between. CDR3 size: 15 residues. In DNA, the CDR3 is TGTGCCAGCAGCTTAGTTGGACAGAGAGACAATGAGCAGTTCTTC. It codes for CASSLVGQRDNEQFF. The full variable domain, with the rest looked up from reference TRBV11-2 and TRBJ2-1, is EAGVAQSPRYKIIEKRQSVAFWCNPISGHATLYWYQQILGQGPKLLIQFQNNGVVDDSQLPKDRFSAERLKGVDSTLKIQPAKLEDSAVYLCASSLVGQRDNEQFFGPGTRLTVL.

CDR3 in amino acids: CASSVLADGTDTQYF. CDR3 sequence (DNA): TGTGCCAGCAGTGTACTAGCCGATGGCACAGATACGCAGTATTTT. The chain couples TRBV2 to TRBJ2-3; possible D gene TRBD2, 6 bases. Trimming removed 4 bases from V and 1 base from J, with 12 bases in between. The CDR3 loop spans 15 amino acids. Germline-derived CDR1 and CDR2 are SNHLY and FYNNEI. The full variable domain, with the rest looked up from reference TRBV2 and TRBJ2-3, is EPEVTQTPSHQVTQMGQEVILRCVPISNHLYFYWYRQILGQKVEFLVSFYNNEISEKSEIFDDQFSVERPDGSNFTLKIRSTKLEDSAMYFCASSVLADGTDTQYFGPGTRLTVL.

The CDR3 DNA is TGTGCCACAGGACAGGGACCCTACGAGCAGTACTTC. Its protein is CATGQGPYEQYF. The chain recombines TRBV19 with TRBJ2-7; 8 bases agree with TRBD1. In germline, CDR1 is LNHDA, CDR2 SQIVND (reference sequence). This CDR3 spans 12 amino acids. Unmatched junction bases numbered 4, after V lost 10 bases and J lost 2 bases. The full variable domain, rest sourced from reference TRBV19 and TRBJ2-7, is DGGITQSPKYLFRKEGQNVTLSCEQNLNHDAMYWYRQDPGQGLRLIYYSQIVNDFQKGDIAEGYSVSREKKESFPLTVTSAQKNPTAFYLCATGQGPYEQYFGPGTRLTVT.

V usage is TRBV19 and J usage is TRBJ1-2; no reliable D call. The V gene lost 2 bases and the J gene lost 1 base, with 5 bases spanning the gap. CDR1 and CDR2 (germline): LNHDA, SQIVND (reference sequence). The CDR3 consists of 13 residues. The DNA of the CDR3 is TGTGCCAGTAGTATATCGGGTAACTATGGCTACACCTTC. It codes for CASSISGNYGYTF.

The rearrangement links TRBV7-9 to TRBJ1-1; 12 bases are a match to TRBD1. There are 16 residues in the CDR3. Germline trimming cut 5 bases from V and 3 bases from J; bases unmatched to any gene: 7. Germline CDR1 SEHNR, CDR2 FQNEAQ (reference sequence). The CDR3 DNA sequence: TGTGCCAGCAGCCGGGGACAGGGGGCGCAGGACACTGAAGCTTTCTTT. It translates to CASSRGQGAQDTEAFF. The whole variable domain, remainder taken from reference TRBV7-9 and TRBJ1-1, is DTGVSQNPRHKITKRGQNVTFRCDPISEHNRLYWYRQTLGQGPEFLTYFQNEAQLEKSRLLSDRFSAERPKGSFSTLEIQRTEQGDSAMYLCASSRGQGAQDTEAFFGQGTRLTVV.

This chain connects TRBV5-4 to TRBJ2-3; D is perhaps TRBD2 (5 bases). The CDR3 is 14 residues long. The germline CDR1 and CDR2 sequences are SGHNT and YYREEE (reference sequence). Trimming left V 0 bases short and J 3 bases short, with 8 bases between. CDR3 protein: CASSLDRGTDTQYF. DNA of the CDR3: TGTGCCAGCAGCTTGGATAGAGGGACAGATACGCAGTATTTT.

The J gene is TRBJ1-5, the V gene TRBV24-1; TRBD1 matches 9 bases. The CDR3 length is 16 residues. The germline gives CDR1 KGHDR, CDR2 SFDVKD. Trimming took 7 bases from V and 6 from J; bases not matched to a gene: 12. The CDR3 DNA follows: TGTGCCACCAGCGCCACCACAGGGGGCACTGGTCAGCCCCAGCATTTT. Its translation: CATSATTGGTGQPQHF.

There are a few counts of this clone. The chain has TRBV10-1 and TRBJ2-2; the match to TRBD2 covers 12 bases. V shed 4 bases, J shed 7 bases, and the junction held 4 bases outside the gene matches. Germline loops: CDR1 WNHNN, CDR2 SYGVQD (reference sequence). This CDR3 comprises 15 residues. CDR3 in amino acids: CASSAGLAGSGELFF. CDR3 DNA sequence: TGCGCCAGCAGTGCCGGACTAGCGGGAAGCGGGGAGCTGTTTTTT.

The chain combines TRBV24-1 with TRBJ1-2; D is possibly TRBD1 (5 bases). The germline CDR1 and CDR2 sequences are KGHDR and SFDVKD. The ends were cut back, 4 bases at V and 8 bases at J, with 10 bases in the middle. This CDR3 region has 12 residues. For the CDR3, the DNA is TGTGCCACCAGTGACAGGGTTGAGGGCTACACCTTC. It encodes CATSDRVEGYTF.

This sequence joins TRBV30 and TRBJ2-2; D not certain. This CDR3 comprises 13 residues. Germline V gene sequence: CDR1 GTSNPN, CDR2 SVGIG (reference sequence). V was pared by 0 bases and J by 6 bases, with 8 bases between. Here the CDR3 DNA reads TGTGCCTGGAGTGTAGAGAGAGCCGGGGAGCTGTTTTTT. This codes for CAWSVERAGELFF.

This chain joins TRBV4-3 and TRBJ2-6; D might be TRBD1 (6 bases). The CDR3 has 16 amino acids. CDR1 is LGHNA and CDR2 is YSLEER in the germline V gene. The germline V and J ends were trimmed by 4 bases and 3 bases, with 13 bases remaining between them. The DNA of the CDR3 is TGCGCCAGCAGCCTAATACCAGGGGTTGGGGCCAACGTCCTGACTTTC. Encoded protein: CASSLIPGVGANVLTF.

This clone was seen at least ten times. This chain joins TRBV27 and TRBJ1-1, with 10 bases matching TRBD1. Unmatched junction bases numbered 21, after V lost 6 bases and J lost 11 bases. Per germline, CDR1 MNHEY and CDR2 SMNVEV (reference sequence). The CDR3 is made up of 17 amino acids. In DNA, the CDR3 is TGTGCCAGCAGCCGATCTCAGGGGACAGGGGCAGGGTTTCGTGCTTTCTTT. As protein: CASSRSQGTGAGFRAFF.

This clone has only a few counts. V usage is TRBV6-2 or TRBV6-3 and J usage is TRBJ1-4; 8 nucleotides match TRBD1. This CDR3 is 14 amino acids long. V was pared by 6 bases and J by 5 bases, with 5 bases of the junction left unmatched. CDR1 MNHEY and CDR2 SVGEGT come from the germline V gene. The chain's CDR3 is CASSTDRGNEKLFF. CDR3 bases: TGTGCCAGCAGCACCGACAGGGGAAATGAAAAACTGTTTTTT.

This rearrangement joins TRBV7-3 to TRBJ2-3; 8 bases are a match to TRBD2. This CDR3 contains 17 residues. Germline CDR1 is SGHTA and CDR2 is FQGTGA. With 2 bases clipped from V and 2 bases from J, the junction kept 9 bases outside the gene matches. The CDR3 DNA reads as TGTGCCAGCAGCTTAGGCCCGGGGGGGGCTGCCACAGATACGCAGTATTTT. Residues: CASSLGPGGAATDTQYF.

J is TRBJ1-2 and V is TRBV28; 7 positions match TRBD1. The junction had 8 bases not matched to a gene; V was cut back by 5 bases and J by 8 bases. The germline V gene has CDR1 MDHEN and CDR2 SYDVKM. The CDR3 contains 13 residues. DNA of the CDR3: TGTGCCAGCAGTGGGACAGCCTCCCAGGGCTACACCTTC. Translating it yields CASSGTASQGYTF.

This chain connects TRBV27 to TRBJ2-5; D perhaps matches TRBD2 (5 bases). V was pared by 8 bases and J by 4 bases, with 14 bases between. Looked up from germline, CDR1 is MNHEY and CDR2 is SMNVEV (reference sequence). CDR3 size: 13 residues. CDR3 amino acids: CASARGVRETQYF. The CDR3 coding sequence is TGTGCCAGCGCTCGGGGAGTGAGAGAGACCCAGTACTTC.

The gene calls are TRBV11-3 and TRBJ2-5; the D gene is possibly TRBD2 (6 bases). CDR3 length: 13 amino acids. With 5 bases removed from V and 4 bases from J, the gap between germline ends came to 11 bases. Germline CDR1 reads SGHNT; CDR2 reads YENEEA. CDR3 DNA sequence: TGTGCCAGCAGCGCAGGACTACGAGAGACCCAGTACTTC. The encoded protein is CASSAGLRETQYF.

In this sample, this clone turned up once. The J gene is TRBJ2-1, the V gene TRBV19, with TRBD2 identical over 8 bases. From germline, CDR1 is LNHDA and CDR2 SQIVND (reference sequence). The CDR3 sequence is 16 residues long. The V and J ends lost 6 bases and 7 bases, in that order; junction bases with no gene match: 14. This chain's CDR3 is CASRREAGGRSNEQFF. As DNA, the CDR3 is TGTGCCAGTAGACGTGAGGCGGGGGGCCGATCGAATGAGCAGTTCTTC. Drawing the rest from reference TRBV19 and TRBJ2-1, the complete variable domain is DGGITQSPKYLFRKEGQNVTLSCEQNLNHDAMYWYRQDPGQGLRLIYYSQIVNDFQKGDIAEGYSVSREKKESFPLTVTSAQKNPTAFYLCASRREAGGRSNEQFFGPGTRLTVL.

The chain links TRBV24-1 to TRBJ1-2, with D uncertain. Trimming took 2 bases from V and 7 from J, leaving 19 bases between them. Germline CDR1 reads KGHDR; CDR2 reads SFDVKD. This CDR3 region has 16 residues. The CDR3 loop reads CATSDSRSGERRGYTF. The DNA of the CDR3 is TGTGCCACCAGTGATTCTCGGTCCGGGGAAAGACGTGGCTACACCTTC.

The rearrangement joins TRBV28 to TRBJ1-1; a weak D match, TRBD1 (6 bases). Germline loops: CDR1 MDHEN, CDR2 SYDVKM. Trimming pared 7 bases from V and 4 bases from J, leaving 13 bases between. This CDR3 spans 13 amino acids. The DNA of the CDR3 is TGTGCCAGCACGTCGGGGGGCTTCACTGAAGCTTTCTTT. Translation: CASTSGGFTEAFF.

The chain employs TRBV4-3 and TRBJ1-5, with 7 bases lining up with TRBD1. CDR1 LGHNA and CDR2 YSLEER come from the germline V gene. The CDR3 totals 15 residues. V gave up 1 base and J gave up 6 bases; unmatched junction bases: 6. The CDR3 DNA follows: TGCGCCAGCAGCCAAGGCGGGACAGTGCTTCAGCCCCAGCATTTT. Its protein product is CASSQGGTVLQPQHF.

This clone was found once. The chain has TRBV7-3 and TRBJ2-1; 9 nucleotides align to TRBD1. From germline, CDR1 is SGHTA and CDR2 FQGTGA. Trimming removed 5 bases from V and 3 bases from J; junction bases left unmatched: 5. There are 15 residues in the CDR3. The CDR3 region has the DNA TGTGCCAGCAGCCGACGGACAGGGGACTACAATGAGCAGTTCTTC. Its translation: CASSRRTGDYNEQFF.